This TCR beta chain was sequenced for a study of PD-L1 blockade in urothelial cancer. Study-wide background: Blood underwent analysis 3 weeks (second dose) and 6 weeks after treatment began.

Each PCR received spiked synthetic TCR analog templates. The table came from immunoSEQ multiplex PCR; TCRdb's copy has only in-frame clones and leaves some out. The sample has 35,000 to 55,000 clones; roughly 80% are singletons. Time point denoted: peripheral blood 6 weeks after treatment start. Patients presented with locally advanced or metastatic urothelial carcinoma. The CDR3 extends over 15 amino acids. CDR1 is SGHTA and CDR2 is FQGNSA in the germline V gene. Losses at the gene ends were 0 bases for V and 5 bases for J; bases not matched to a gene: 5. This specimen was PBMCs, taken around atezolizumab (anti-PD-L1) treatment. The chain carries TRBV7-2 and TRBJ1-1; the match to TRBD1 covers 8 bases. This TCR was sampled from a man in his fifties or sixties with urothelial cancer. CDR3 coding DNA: TGTGCCAGCAGCTTAGCGCAGGGGGCGAGGACTGAAGCTTTCTTT. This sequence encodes CASSLAQGARTEAFF.